This entry concerns a single T cell receptor (beta chain). Its target antigen remains unknown. Per-base qualities were not stored, and no clone one base away is much larger. The data were obtained in a study of beta chain features in type 1 diabetes (dated by TCRdb to 2016 to 2018). Background for the entire study: Mean age, gender distribution, total cell number and subset yield did not differ between patients and healthy donors. In the study, recently diagnosed type 1 diabetes patients and matched healthy donors were compared on the TCRB repertoires of their sorted circulating CD4+ T cell subsets. Regulatory and stem cell-like memory subsets were isolated from only 8 patients and roughly eight healthy donors, whereas naive and central memory subsets came from all 30 or so donors. A total of about 110,000,000 sorted cells were examined across all samples, and a strong correlation was observed between cell number per subset and RNA yield.

The full study reports these points: In all four CD4+ subsets, TCRB CDR3 length was moderately but significantly shorter in type 1 diabetes patients. Because cDNA was sequenced instead of genomic DNA, highly expressing activated cells could be over-represented, though the groups showed no difference in activation or CD3 levels. Because the HLA sub-analyses included only small numbers of individuals, any influence of HLA type on TCRB rearrangement was left unresolved. The naive, central memory and regulatory TCRB repertoires appeared to resemble one another more closely among patients than among healthy donors. At VDJ recombination sites, patients with type 1 diabetes made fewer insertions and deleted more nucleotides, a pattern implying thymic rearrangement abnormalities. Shorter templates might be favored by PCR, yet because patient and control samples were amplified and corrected together, any such skew would affect both groups equally.

V is cut by 7 bases and J by 6 bases, and the space between the germline ends is 13 bases. The CDR3 measures 13 amino acids from cysteine to phenylalanine. Only CDR3 DNA remains: 39 bases, in frame from the first base. Via the germline V gene, CDR1 is WSHSY and CDR2 SAAADI. Each donor gave one peripheral blood draw, about 110 mL on average, collected into heparinised tubes. Using a panel that included CD45RO, CCR7, CD25, CD127, CD95 and CD27, naive, central memory, regulatory and stem cell-like memory CD4+ T cells were sorted on a BD FACSAria II. All sorted populations exceeded 95% purity. Right away, PBMCs were isolated by Lymphoprep density gradient centrifugation and were stained directly, with no culture step. So that batch effects would be minimized, each experiment stained and sorted samples in pairs, pairing one healthy donor with one patient. All of the isolated RNA was reverse transcribed with the High Capacity cDNA Reverse Transcription Kit, so expressed TCRB transcripts were sequenced. Deep immunoSEQ sequencing was performed on naive, central memory and regulatory T cell samples, with an average of about 3.57 million total reads per sample. After sorted cells were lysed in RLT buffer, RNA was extracted with DNase-treated RNeasy Micro or Mini kits, with the choice depending on cell number. Each cell subset was processed on its own to prevent cross-contamination, while patient and healthy donor samples were processed together. The immunoSEQ multiplex PCR was used to amplify TCRB sequences from cDNA, yielding 87-bp fragments that span the CDR3 region. Sequencing of the amplicons was performed on the Illumina HiSeq platform. Concerning the study's data processing: Synthetic template baselines were used to correct PCR bias computationally, reads within Hamming distance 2 were collapsed, and singletons that could not be merged were discarded. By aligning reads against IMGT, V, D and J genes, CDR3 length, and insertions or deletions at six rearrangement sites were assigned. Within each subset, clonotype counts were normalized to sorted cell number, and only after that were true diversity and Gini coefficients computed with the tcR R package. The overlap coefficient, calculated on TCRB nucleotide sequences, was used to quantify repertoire sharing. Out-of-frame TCRB sequences from naive cells were analyzed to stand in for the pre-selection repertoire. TCRdb carries this immuneACCESS record with in-frame sequences only. Its versions omit some clonotypes, under half of them owing to an unresolved V gene in the studies checked, with the rest unexplained. The D gene and trimming were derived from the DNA, and the V and J assignments and clone size from that table. The table for this sample lists some 700,000 clones; around an eighth of them were counted only once. The ten largest clones take up 0.02% to 0.025% of the sample.

The chain was built from TRBV10-2 and TRBJ2-4; no D gene can be assigned with confidence. Source material: naive CD4+ T cells from blood. In light of the paper, this sample's cell subset or site label describes: true naive CD4+ T cells. The TCR was taken from a man aged 18 to 29 with type 1 diabetes. In nucleotide form, the sequence is TGCGCCAGCATGGACCTGCCAGCAAACATTCAGTACTTC. Its coded protein is CASMDLPANIQYF.